This T cell receptor beta chain appears in the sequencing data of a study of CXCR3-negative and CXCR3-positive naive CD8 T cells. Those CD8+ T cells considered naive were CD45RO-CCR7+CD27+CD95-. The authors prepared UMI-labeled TRB cDNA libraries by 5' RACE. TCRdb reprocessed the 5' RACE reads and reports one entry per CDR3 protein, with no DNA. In total, the table holds just over 60,000 distinct CDR3 sequences. This clonotype originated in a human donor in good health. Some clones in this sample may be carry-over from other donors' samples. Sequenced material: naive CXCR3- CD8+ T cells from blood. Regarding subset: CD45RO-CCR7+CD27+CD95- naive CD8+ T cells lacking CXCR3 (TNR3-).

CDR3 residues: CASRGQIPTDTQYF. This chain connects TRBV28 to TRBJ2-3; TCRdb returns TRBD1, unconfirmable since there is no DNA. The CDR3 is made up of 14 amino acids. CDR1 MDHEN and CDR2 SYDVKM come from the germline V gene.